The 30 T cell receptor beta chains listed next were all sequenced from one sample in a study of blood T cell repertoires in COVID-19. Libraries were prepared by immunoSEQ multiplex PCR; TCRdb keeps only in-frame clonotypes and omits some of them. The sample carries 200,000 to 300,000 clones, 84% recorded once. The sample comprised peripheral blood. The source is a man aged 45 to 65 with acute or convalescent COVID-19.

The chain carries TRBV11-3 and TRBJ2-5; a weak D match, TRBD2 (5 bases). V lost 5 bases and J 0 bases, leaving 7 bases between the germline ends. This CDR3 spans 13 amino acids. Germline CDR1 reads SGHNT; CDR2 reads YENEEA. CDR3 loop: CASSRGYQETQYF. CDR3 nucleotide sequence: TGTGCCAGCAGCCGAGGGTACCAAGAGACCCAGTACTTC.

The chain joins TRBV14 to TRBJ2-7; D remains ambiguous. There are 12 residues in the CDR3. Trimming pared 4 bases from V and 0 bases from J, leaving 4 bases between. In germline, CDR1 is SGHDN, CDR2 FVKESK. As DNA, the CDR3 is TGTGCCAGCAGCCCCGTCTCCTACGAGCAGTACTTC. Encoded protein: CASSPVSYEQYF.

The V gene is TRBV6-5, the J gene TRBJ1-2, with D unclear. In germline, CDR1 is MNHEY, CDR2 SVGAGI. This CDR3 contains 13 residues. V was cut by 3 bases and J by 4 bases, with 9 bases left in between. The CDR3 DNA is TGTGCCAGCAGTTATGGGAGGCTCTATGGCTACACCTTC. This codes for CASSYGRLYGYTF.

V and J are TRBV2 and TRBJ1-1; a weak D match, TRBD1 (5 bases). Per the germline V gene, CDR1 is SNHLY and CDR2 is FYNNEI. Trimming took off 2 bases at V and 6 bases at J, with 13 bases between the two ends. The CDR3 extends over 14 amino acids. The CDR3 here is CASSESATGAEAFF. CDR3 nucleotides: TGTGCCAGCAGTGAATCGGCCACAGGCGCTGAAGCTTTCTTT.

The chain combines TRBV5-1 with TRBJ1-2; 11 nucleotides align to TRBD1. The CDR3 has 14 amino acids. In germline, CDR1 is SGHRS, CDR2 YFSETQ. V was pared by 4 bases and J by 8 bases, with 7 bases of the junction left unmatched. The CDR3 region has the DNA TGCGCCAGCAGCGGCGGACAGGGGGCTAAAGGCTACACCTTC. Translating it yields CASSGGQGAKGYTF.

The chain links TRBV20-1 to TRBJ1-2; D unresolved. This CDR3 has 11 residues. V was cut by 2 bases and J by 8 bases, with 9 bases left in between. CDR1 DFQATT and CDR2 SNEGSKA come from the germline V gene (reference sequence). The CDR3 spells CSARIRGGYTF. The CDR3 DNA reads TGCAGTGCTAGAATCCGAGGAGGCTACACCTTC.

CDR3 sequence reads: CASSVTTTRWAGNTIYF. The CDR3 nucleotides read TGTGCCAGCAGCGTGACTACGACCCGGTGGGCTGGAAACACCATATATTTT. V gene TRBV9 combines with J gene TRBJ1-3; D call uncertain. This CDR3 is built from 17 residues. Trimming left V 2 bases short and J 2 bases short, with 17 bases between. Germline V gene data show CDR1 as SGDLS and CDR2 as YYNGEE.

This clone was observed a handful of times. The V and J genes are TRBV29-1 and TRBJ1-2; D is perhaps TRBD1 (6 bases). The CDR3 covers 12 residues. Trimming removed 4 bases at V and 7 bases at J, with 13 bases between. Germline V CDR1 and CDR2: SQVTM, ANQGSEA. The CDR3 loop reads CSVGPTGIGYTF. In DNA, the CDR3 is TGCAGCGTTGGCCCTACAGGGATTGGCTACACCTTC.

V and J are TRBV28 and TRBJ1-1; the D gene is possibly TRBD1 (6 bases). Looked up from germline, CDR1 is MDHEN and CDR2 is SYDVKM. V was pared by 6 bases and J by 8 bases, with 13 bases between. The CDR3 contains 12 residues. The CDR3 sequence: CASRLITGEAFF. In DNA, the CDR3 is TGTGCCAGCAGACTTATTACAGGGGAAGCTTTCTTT.

The CDR3 protein is CASSRTPNNEQFF. The CDR3, as DNA: TGTGCCAGCAGCCGGACACCTAACAATGAGCAGTTCTTC. The genes are TRBV9 and TRBJ2-1; D might be TRBD1 (5 bases). In germline, CDR1 is SGDLS, CDR2 YYNGEE. V shed 4 bases and J shed 5 bases, with 10 bases lying between them. This CDR3 region has 13 residues. Drawing the rest from reference TRBV9 and TRBJ2-1, the complete variable domain is DSGVTQTPKHLITATGQRVTLRCSPRSGDLSVYWYQQSLDQGLQFLIQYYNGEERAKGNILERFSAQQFPDLHSELNLSSLELGDSALYFCASSRTPNNEQFFGPGTRLTVL.

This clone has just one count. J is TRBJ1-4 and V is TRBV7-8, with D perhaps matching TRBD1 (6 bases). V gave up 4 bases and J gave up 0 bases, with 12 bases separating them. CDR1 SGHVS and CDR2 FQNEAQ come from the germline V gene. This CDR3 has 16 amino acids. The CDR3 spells CASSSQGLATNEKLFF. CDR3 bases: TGTGCCAGCAGCTCACAGGGTCTCGCAACTAATGAAAAACTGTTTTTT.

The CDR3 sequence: CASSARSGLASYEQYF. The CDR3 DNA is TGTGCCAGCAGTGCCCGATCGGGACTAGCGAGCTACGAGCAGTACTTC. The V gene is TRBV25-1, the J gene TRBJ2-7; TRBD2 agrees at 10 bases. The germline V gene encodes CDR1 MGHDK and CDR2 SYGVNS. J was trimmed by 3 bases and V by 4 bases; bases with no gene match: 9. This CDR3 is built from 16 residues.

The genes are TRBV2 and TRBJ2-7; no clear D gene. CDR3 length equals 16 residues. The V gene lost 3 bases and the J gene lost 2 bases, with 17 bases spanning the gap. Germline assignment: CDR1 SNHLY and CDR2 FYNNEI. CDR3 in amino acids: CASSDLDWATTYEQYF. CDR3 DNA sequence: TGTGCCAGCAGTGACTTAGATTGGGCCACCACCTACGAGCAGTACTTC. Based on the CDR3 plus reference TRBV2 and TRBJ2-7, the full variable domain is EPEVTQTPSHQVTQMGQEVILRCVPISNHLYFYWYRQILGQKVEFLVSFYNNEISEKSEIFDDQFSVERPDGSNFTLKIRSTKLEDSAMYFCASSDLDWATTYEQYFGPGTRLTVT.

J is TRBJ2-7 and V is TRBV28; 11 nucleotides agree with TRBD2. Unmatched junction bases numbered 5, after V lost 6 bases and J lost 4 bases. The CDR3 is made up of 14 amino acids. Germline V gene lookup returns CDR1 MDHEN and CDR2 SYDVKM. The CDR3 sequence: CASRPGTSGYEQYF. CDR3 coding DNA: TGTGCCAGCAGACCCGGGACTAGCGGATACGAGCAGTACTTC.

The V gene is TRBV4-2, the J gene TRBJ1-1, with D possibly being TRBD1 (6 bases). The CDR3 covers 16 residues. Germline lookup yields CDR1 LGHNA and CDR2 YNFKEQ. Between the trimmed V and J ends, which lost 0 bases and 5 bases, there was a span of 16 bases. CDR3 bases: TGTGCCAGCAGCCAAGAATTGGCAGGGGCGCGGACTGAAGCTTTCTTT. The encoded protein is CASSQELAGARTEAFF.

Here the CDR3 reads CASSLASGNEQFF. CDR3 in DNA: TGTGCCAGCAGCTTGGCTAGCGGCAATGAGCAGTTCTTC. The chain is built from TRBV11-2 and TRBJ2-1, with TRBD2 identical over 7 bases. The CDR3 is 13 residues long. V lost 3 bases to trimming and J lost 6 bases; unmatched junction nucleotides: 2. CDR1 and CDR2 (germline): SGHAT, FQNNGV.

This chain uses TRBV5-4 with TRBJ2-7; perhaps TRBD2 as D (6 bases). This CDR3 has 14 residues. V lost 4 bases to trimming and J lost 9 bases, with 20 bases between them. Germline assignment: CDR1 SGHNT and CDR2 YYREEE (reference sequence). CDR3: CASSGPGLVSGQYF. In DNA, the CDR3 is TGTGCCAGCAGCGGACCGGGACTGGTTTCTGGGCAGTACTTC.

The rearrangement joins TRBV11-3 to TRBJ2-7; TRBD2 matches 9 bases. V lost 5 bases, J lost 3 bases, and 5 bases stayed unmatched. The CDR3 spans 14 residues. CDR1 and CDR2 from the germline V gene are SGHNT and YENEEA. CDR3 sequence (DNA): TGTGCCAGCAGCCTGACTAGCGGATACTACGAGCAGTACTTC. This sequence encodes CASSLTSGYYEQYF.

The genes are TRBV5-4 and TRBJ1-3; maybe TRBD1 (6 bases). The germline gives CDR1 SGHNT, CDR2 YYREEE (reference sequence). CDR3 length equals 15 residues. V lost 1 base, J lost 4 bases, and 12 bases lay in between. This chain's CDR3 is CASSLQGRLGNTIYF. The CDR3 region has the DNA TGTGCCAGCAGCTTGCAGGGGCGCCTCGGAAACACCATATATTTT.

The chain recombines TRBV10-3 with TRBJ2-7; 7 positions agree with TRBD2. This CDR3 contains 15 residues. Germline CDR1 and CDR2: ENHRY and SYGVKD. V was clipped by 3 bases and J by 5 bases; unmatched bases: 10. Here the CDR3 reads CAISERPREENEQYF. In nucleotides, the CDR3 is TGTGCCATCAGTGAAAGGCCTCGGGAGGAGAACGAGCAGTACTTC.

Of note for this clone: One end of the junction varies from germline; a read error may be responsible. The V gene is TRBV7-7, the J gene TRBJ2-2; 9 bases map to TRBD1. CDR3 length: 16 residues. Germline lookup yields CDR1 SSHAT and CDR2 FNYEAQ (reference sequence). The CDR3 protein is CASSRGTGTFTGELFF. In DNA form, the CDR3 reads TGTGCTAGCAGCCGAGGGACAGGGACTTTCACCGGGGAGCTGTTTTTT.

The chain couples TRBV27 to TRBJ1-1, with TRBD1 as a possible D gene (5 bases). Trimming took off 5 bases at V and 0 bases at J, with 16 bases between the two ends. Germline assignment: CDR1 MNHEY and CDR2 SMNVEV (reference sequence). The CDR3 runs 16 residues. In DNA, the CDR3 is TGTGCCAGCAGTATCAGGGTCGCCACCATGAACACTGAAGCTTTCTTT. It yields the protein CASSIRVATMNTEAFF.

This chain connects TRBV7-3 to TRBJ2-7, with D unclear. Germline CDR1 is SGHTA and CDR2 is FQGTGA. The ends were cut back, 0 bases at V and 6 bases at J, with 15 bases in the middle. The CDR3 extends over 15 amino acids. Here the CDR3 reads CASSLTSGLGSEQYF. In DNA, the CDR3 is TGTGCCAGCAGCTTAACTTCAGGTCTTGGTAGCGAGCAGTACTTC.

The DNA for the CDR3 is TGTGCCATCAGCCCCCCGGGACAGTATGGCTACACCTTC. Translating gives CAISPPGQYGYTF. This chain connects TRBV10-3 to TRBJ1-2; 7 nucleotides agree with TRBD1. Germline V lookup: CDR1 ENHRY, CDR2 SYGVKD. This CDR3 spans 13 amino acids. Trimming took 6 bases from V and 5 from J; bases not matched to a gene: 6.

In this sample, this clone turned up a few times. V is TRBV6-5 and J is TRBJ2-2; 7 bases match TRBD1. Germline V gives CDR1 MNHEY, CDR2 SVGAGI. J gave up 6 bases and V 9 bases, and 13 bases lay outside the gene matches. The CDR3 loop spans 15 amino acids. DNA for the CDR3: TGTGCCAGTTGTAAGACAGGGATGATCCCCGGGGAGCTGTTTTTT. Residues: CASCKTGMIPGELFF.

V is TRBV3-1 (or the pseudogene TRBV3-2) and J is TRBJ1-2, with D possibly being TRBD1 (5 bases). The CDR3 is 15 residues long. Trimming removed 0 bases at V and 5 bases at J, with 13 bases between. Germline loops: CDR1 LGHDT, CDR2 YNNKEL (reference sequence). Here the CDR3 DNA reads TGTGCCAGCAGCCAAGATGGGGCGGAGCCTTATGGCTACACCTTC. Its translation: CASSQDGAEPYGYTF.

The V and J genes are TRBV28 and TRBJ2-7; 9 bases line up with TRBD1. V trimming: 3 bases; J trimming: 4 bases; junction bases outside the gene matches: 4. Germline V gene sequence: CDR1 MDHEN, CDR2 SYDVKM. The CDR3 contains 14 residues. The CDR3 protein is CASSFLGTGYEQYF. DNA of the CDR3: TGTGCCAGCAGTTTCCTCGGGACAGGGTACGAGCAGTACTTC.

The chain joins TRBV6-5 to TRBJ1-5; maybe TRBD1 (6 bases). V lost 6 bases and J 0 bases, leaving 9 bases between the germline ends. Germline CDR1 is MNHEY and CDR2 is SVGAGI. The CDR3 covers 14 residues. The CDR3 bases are TGTGCCAGCAGAGGACAGTATAGCAATCAGCCCCAGCATTTT. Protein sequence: CASRGQYSNQPQHF.

The CDR3 nucleotides are TGTGCCAGCAGCATACCGGGGAACGAGCAGTACTTC. Translation: CASSIPGNEQYF. V usage is TRBV28 and J usage is TRBJ2-7; a weak D match, TRBD2 (5 bases). CDR1 is MDHEN and CDR2 is SYDVKM in the germline V gene. The CDR3 sequence is 12 residues long. V was pared by 6 bases and J by 5 bases, with 11 bases between.

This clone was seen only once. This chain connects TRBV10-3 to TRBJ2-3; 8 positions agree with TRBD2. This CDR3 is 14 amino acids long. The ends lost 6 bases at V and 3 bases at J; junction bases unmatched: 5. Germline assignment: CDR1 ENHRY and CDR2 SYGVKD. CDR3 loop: CAIRRGAETDTQYF. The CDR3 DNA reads TGTGCCATCAGGCGGGGGGCCGAGACAGATACGCAGTATTTT.